What follows are 14 T cell receptor beta chains derived from one specimen sequenced in a study of PD-1 blockade in classical Hodgkin lymphoma. Every patient had relapsed following autologous stem cell transplantation, and cohorts differed in brentuximab vedotin exposure. Produced via immunoSEQ multiplex PCR; TCRdb's table is partial and in-frame only. Of about 37,000 clones listed, about 90% are singletons. Sequenced here: peripheral blood mononuclear cells (PBMCs), sampled before the second cycle of nivolumab. These receptors all stem from a human donor with classical Hodgkin lymphoma.

The V gene is TRBV7-9, the J gene TRBJ2-1; 8 positions agree with TRBD1. The germline gives CDR1 SEHNR, CDR2 FQNEAQ (reference sequence). Trimming cost V 4 bases and J 2 bases; bases outside gene matches: 7. The CDR3 has 16 residues. CDR3 DNA: TGTGCCAGCAGCTCAGTCCAGGGGGCGGCCTACAATGAGCAGTTCTTC. It codes for CASSSVQGAAYNEQFF.

The chain employs TRBV5-1 and TRBJ2-5, with TRBD1 matching 9 bases. Germline lookup yields CDR1 SGHRS and CDR2 YFSETQ. Trimming cost V 5 bases and J 4 bases; bases outside gene matches: 9. The CDR3 length is 15 residues. CDR3 sequence: CASRSTGGMRETQYF. In DNA, the CDR3 is TGCGCCAGCAGATCGACAGGGGGTATGCGAGAGACCCAGTACTTC.

On this clone: Other DNA sequences from this sample encode an identical CDR3 as well. V gene TRBV7-9 combines with J gene TRBJ2-5; 10 nucleotides agree with TRBD2. Germline loops: CDR1 SEHNR, CDR2 FQNEAQ (reference sequence). V gave up 4 bases and J gave up 5 bases; unmatched junction bases: 1. This CDR3 has 13 residues. The CDR3 reads CASSSSGSETQYF. The CDR3 DNA follows: TGTGCCAGCAGCTCTAGCGGGAGTGAGACCCAGTACTTC.

This rearrangement joins TRBV18 to TRBJ1-2, with 7 bases fitting TRBD1. CDR1 KGHSH and CDR2 LQKENI come from the germline V gene. The CDR3 covers 14 residues. Germline trimming cut 3 bases from V and 5 bases from J; bases unmatched to any gene: 6. The CDR3 DNA sequence: TGTGCCAGCTCACCGCGGGACAGCCCATATGGCTACACCTTC. As protein: CASSPRDSPYGYTF.

The chain carries TRBV5-1 and TRBJ2-3, with D perhaps matching TRBD1 (6 bases). Trimming took 4 bases from V and 2 from J, leaving 14 bases between them. The CDR3 is 15 amino acids. From germline, CDR1 is SGHRS and CDR2 YFSETQ. DNA for the CDR3: TGCGCCAGCAGCACCGACAGGATAGACACAGATACGCAGTATTTT. Its protein product is CASSTDRIDTDTQYF. Using reference TRBV5-1 and TRBJ2-3 for the parts outside the CDR3, the full variable domain is KAGVTQTPRYLIKTRGQQVTLSCSPISGHRSVSWYQQTPGQGLQFLFEYFSETQRNKGNFPGRFSGRQFSNSRSEMNVSTLELGDSALYLCASSTDRIDTDTQYFGPGTRLTVL.

The rearrangement links TRBV25-1 to TRBJ1-4, with TRBD1 matching over 8 bases. In germline, CDR1 is MGHDK, CDR2 SYGVNS. The CDR3 runs to 14 residues. The V segment lost 3 bases and the J segment 3 bases; nucleotides outside the gene matches: 0. DNA for the CDR3: TGTGCCAGCAGTGACAGGGGGCCTAATGAAAAACTGTTTTTT. Translation: CASSDRGPNEKLFF.

V is TRBV7-9 and J is TRBJ2-7; no clear D gene. Deletions cut 2 bases from V and 2 bases from J, with 7 bases between. The CDR3 is 13 residues long. CDR1 is SEHNR, CDR2 FQNEAQ, per germline (reference sequence). The CDR3 loop reads CASSLTPPYEQYF. The CDR3 region has the DNA TGTGCCAGCAGCTTAACCCCCCCCTACGAGCAGTACTTC.

The chain employs TRBV30 and TRBJ2-7; 11 nucleotides agree with TRBD2. The germline gives CDR1 GTSNPN, CDR2 SVGIG (reference sequence). With 6 bases clipped from V and 6 bases from J, the junction kept 7 bases outside the gene matches. The CDR3 has 13 amino acids. The CDR3 nucleotides read TGTGCCTGCTTGACTAGCGGGATAATCGAGCAGTACTTC. Translating gives CACLTSGIIEQYF.

This clone was seen just once. The chain joins TRBV11-3 to TRBJ1-3; a weak D match, TRBD1 (5 bases). The CDR3 has 13 amino acids. CDR1 is SGHNT and CDR2 is YENEEA in the germline V gene. Trimming left V 5 bases short and J 3 bases short, with 8 bases between. This CDR3 is CASSGDFGNTIYF. DNA of the CDR3: TGTGCCAGCAGCGGGGACTTTGGAAACACCATATATTTT.

The chain employs TRBV4-1 and TRBJ2-7, with no clear D. The CDR3 has 12 amino acids. V dropped 6 bases and J dropped 7 bases, with 13 bases sitting between them. Germline V gene lookup returns CDR1 MGHRA and CDR2 YSYEKL. CDR3 residues: CASRQPLGEQYF. CDR3 bases: TGCGCCAGCAGACAACCGTTGGGTGAGCAGTACTTC.

This clone was counted a few times. The chain uses TRBV7-3 and TRBJ1-6, with D possibly TRBD1 on 5 matching bases. Germline CDR1 reads SGHTA; CDR2 reads FQGTGA. V was clipped by 6 bases and J by 7 bases, with 10 bases between them. This CDR3 has 13 amino acids. Here the CDR3 DNA reads TGTGCCAGCAGGTCAGGGATAAATTCACCCCTCCACTTT. This sequence encodes CASRSGINSPLHF. The full variable domain, in which reference TRBV7-3 and TRBJ1-6 provide the parts outside the CDR3, is GAGVSQTPSNKVTEKGKYVELRCDPISGHTALYWYRQSLGQGPEFLIYFQGTGAADDSGLPNDRFFAVRPEGSVSTLKIQRTERGDSAVYLCASRSGINSPLHFGNGTRLTVT.

The V and J genes are TRBV7-3 and TRBJ2-1, with 9 bases matching TRBD2. Germline V gives CDR1 SGHTA, CDR2 FQGTGA. Unmatched junction bases numbered 0, after V lost 2 bases and J lost 1 base. CDR3 length equals 15 residues. CDR3 sequence: CASSLLAGSYNEQFF. DNA of the CDR3: TGTGCCAGCAGCTTACTAGCGGGATCCTACAATGAGCAGTTCTTC.

The CDR3 region has the DNA TGTGCCAGTAGTAGCGCTATCCGGGGGTACAATGAGCAGTTCTTC. The encoded protein is CASSSAIRGYNEQFF. The chain couples TRBV19 to TRBJ2-1; a possible D gene is TRBD2 (6 bases). The V and J ends lost 4 bases and 4 bases respectively, with 14 bases between them. This CDR3 has 15 amino acids. CDR1 LNHDA and CDR2 SQIVND come from the germline V gene (reference sequence).

Notes on this clone: One end of the junction does not line up with germline, which may come from a read error. V and J are TRBV28 and TRBJ2-1, with D unresolved. The CDR3 spans 13 residues. CDR1 is MDHEN, CDR2 SYDVKM, per germline. CDR3 DNA: TGTGCCAGCGGTTTACAAGCTTACAATGAGCAGTTCTTC. Protein: CASGLQAYNEQFF. Full variable domain (rest looked up from reference TRBV28 and TRBJ2-1): DVKVTQSSRYLVKRTGEKVFLECVQDMDHENMFWYRQDPGLGLRLIYFSYDVKMKEKGDIPEGYSVSREKKERFSLILESASTNQTSMYLCASGLQAYNEQFFGPGTRLTVL.